This T cell receptor beta chain was found in a study of CD8 T cells in ankylosing spondylitis (dated by TCRdb to between 2016 and 2019). Background on the whole study: To find TCR variants linked to disease, the study profiled T cell receptor beta repertoires in ankylosing spondylitis patients and healthy donors. The full study cohort was made up of about 24 ankylosing spondylitis patients and approximately 100 healthy donors. Peripheral blood samples were taken, and synovial fluid was additionally collected from ankylosing spondylitis patients. What the research found in general, with its limitations: Some motif variants were previously reported in synovial fluid and blood of reactive arthritis patients, suggesting common disease-initiation mechanisms. Blood from ankylosing spondylitis patients appeared to be characterized by a TCR beta motif composed of eight or nine highly homologous amino acid variants. The disease-linked clones had a CD8+ phenotype and were found at relatively low frequencies in peripheral blood. According to the report, matched synovial fluid samples from ankylosing spondylitis patients were significantly enriched for the disease-linked clones.

These reads were obtained on an Illumina HiSeq 2500. Quantitative 5'-RACE with molecular barcodes was used to prepare TCR beta libraries. Per the authors' processing: Disease-linked TCR variants were identified with a new computational method built on a probabilistic model of VDJ rearrangement. TCRdb itself trimmed the public reads at Q25 with fastp, ran MiXCR and retained productive beta chains. Every CDR3 protein is listed once, alongside the most common genes and DNA of its rows. These V and J calls rely on TCRdb rather than the paper's analysis. For this sample the table gives about 420,000 distinct CDR3 sequences, of which about 22% were detected only once. Together, the top ten hold roughly 16% of the sample. A distance of 21 bases separates the germline ends of V and J, which lose 6 bases and 4 bases respectively. The germline V gene (reference sequence) yields DFQATT for CDR1 and SNEGSKA for CDR2. Inclusive of the bounding cysteine and phenylalanine, the CDR3 is 16 residues long. CDR3 DNA is the only sequence kept; it has 48 bases, read in frame from the first base.

Points on this clonotype: It lacks a known antigen. It has no much larger one-base neighbor in the sample; base qualities were not kept.

The chain employs TRBV20-1 and TRBJ2-2; the D gene assignment is perhaps TRBD1 or TRBD2, with each matching 6 bases. The sequence derives from a male donor with ankylosing spondylitis. Sample: blood, either unsorted or a sorted T cell fraction (not recorded which). The CDR3 reads CSARTDRGLFTGELFF. Here is the DNA: TGCAGTGCAAGAACGGACCGGGGGCTGTTCACCGGGGAGCTGTTTTTT.